This T cell receptor (beta chain) was retrieved from a study of beta chain features in type 1 diabetes. Germline CDR1 reads SGHRS; CDR2 reads YFSETQ. V lost 0 bases to trimming and J lost 9 bases; unmatched junction nucleotides: 7. The CDR3 is 15 amino acids. Overall study findings and caveats: Patients with type 1 diabetes carried fewer insertions and had more deletions at their VDJ junctions.

Worth noting for this clone: Antigen: not known.

What was sequenced were expressed TCRB transcripts, since all of the isolated RNA had been reverse transcribed. TCRdb's table, derived via immunoSEQ multiplex PCR, lists solely in-frame clones and lacks some. The data show hundreds of thousands of clones, 15% seen once. Sequenced: naive CD4+ T cells from blood. The origin of this receptor is a man between 18 and 35 years old in good health. The J gene is TRBJ2-1, the V gene TRBV5-1, with 9 bases matching TRBD1. The CDR3 DNA sequence: TGCGCCAGCAGCTTGGCGGGACAGGGTGCTGGTGAGCAGTTCTTC. It translates to CASSLAGQGAGEQFF.